This TCR beta chain appears in the sequencing data of a study of blood T cell repertoires in COVID-19. Profiling relied on immunoSEQ multiplex PCR, and the TCRdb table lists in-frame clones only, not all of them. The data contain 53,000 or so clones, 70% to 90% of them singletons. CDR1 is LNHDA and CDR2 is SQIVND in the germline V gene (reference sequence). V shed 6 bases, J shed 3 bases, and the junction held 6 bases outside the gene matches. The CDR3 consists of 14 residues. Sequencing was performed on peripheral blood. This chain joins TRBV19 and TRBJ2-3, with TRBD2 matching over 7 bases. This TCR came from an elderly man with acute or convalescent COVID-19. The CDR3 sequence is CASRGGVTTDTQYF. In DNA form, the CDR3 reads TGTGCCAGTAGGGGGGGGGTCACAACAGATACGCAGTATTTT.